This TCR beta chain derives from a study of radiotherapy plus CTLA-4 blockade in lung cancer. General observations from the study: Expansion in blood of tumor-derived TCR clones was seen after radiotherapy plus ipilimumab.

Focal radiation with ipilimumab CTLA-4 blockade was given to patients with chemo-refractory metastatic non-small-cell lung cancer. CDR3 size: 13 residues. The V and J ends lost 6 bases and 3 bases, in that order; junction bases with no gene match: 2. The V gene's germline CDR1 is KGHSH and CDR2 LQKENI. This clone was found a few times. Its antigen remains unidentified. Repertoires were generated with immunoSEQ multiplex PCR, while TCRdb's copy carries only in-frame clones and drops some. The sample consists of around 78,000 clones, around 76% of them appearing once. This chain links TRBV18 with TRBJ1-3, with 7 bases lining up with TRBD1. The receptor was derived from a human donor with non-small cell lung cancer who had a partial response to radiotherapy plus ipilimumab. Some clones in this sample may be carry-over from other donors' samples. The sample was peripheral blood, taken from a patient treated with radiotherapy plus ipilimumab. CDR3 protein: CASSTGSGNTIYF. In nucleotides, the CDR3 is TGTGCCAGCTCGACAGGGAGTGGAAACACCATATATTTT.